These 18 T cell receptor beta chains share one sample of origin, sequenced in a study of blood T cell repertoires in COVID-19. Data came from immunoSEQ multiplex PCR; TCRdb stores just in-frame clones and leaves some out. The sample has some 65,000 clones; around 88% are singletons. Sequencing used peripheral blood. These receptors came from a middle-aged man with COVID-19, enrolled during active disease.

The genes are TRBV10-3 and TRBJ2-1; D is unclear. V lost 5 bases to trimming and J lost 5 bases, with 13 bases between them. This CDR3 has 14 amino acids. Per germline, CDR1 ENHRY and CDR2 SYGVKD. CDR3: CAISTPRTDNEQFF. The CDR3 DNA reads TGTGCCATCAGTACCCCCCGCACAGACAATGAGCAGTTCTTC.

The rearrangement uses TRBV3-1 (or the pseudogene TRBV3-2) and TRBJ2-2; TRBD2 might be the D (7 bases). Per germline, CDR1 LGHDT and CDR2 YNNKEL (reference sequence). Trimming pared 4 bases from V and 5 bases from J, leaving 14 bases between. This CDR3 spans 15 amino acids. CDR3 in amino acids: CASSRPGGRTGELFF. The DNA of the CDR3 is TGTGCCAGCAGCCGCCCGGGGGGCAGGACCGGGGAGCTGTTTTTT.

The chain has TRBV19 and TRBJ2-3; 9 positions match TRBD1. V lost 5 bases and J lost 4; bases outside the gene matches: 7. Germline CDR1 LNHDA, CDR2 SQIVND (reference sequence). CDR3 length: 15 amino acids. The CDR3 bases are TGTGCCAGTAGTGGCACAGGGGGCGCGGCAGATACGCAGTATTTT. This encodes CASSGTGGAADTQYF.

CDR3 region: CASSLLPGELFF. CDR3 sequence (DNA): TGTGCCAGCAGTCTCCTTCCCGGGGAGCTGTTTTTT. The chain employs TRBV12-3 or TRBV12-4 and TRBJ2-2; D remains unclear. The CDR3 covers 12 residues. The V gene lost 5 bases and the J gene lost 6 bases, with 7 bases spanning the gap.

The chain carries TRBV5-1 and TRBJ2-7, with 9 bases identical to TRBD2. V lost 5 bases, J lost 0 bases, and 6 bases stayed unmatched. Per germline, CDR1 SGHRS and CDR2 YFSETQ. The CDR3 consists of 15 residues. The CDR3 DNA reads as TGCGCCAGCAGGGAACTAGCGGGTCTCTCCTACGAGCAGTACTTC. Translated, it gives CASRELAGLSYEQYF. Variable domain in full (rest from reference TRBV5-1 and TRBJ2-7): KAGVTQTPRYLIKTRGQQVTLSCSPISGHRSVSWYQQTPGQGLQFLFEYFSETQRNKGNFPGRFSGRQFSNSRSEMNVSTLELGDSALYLCASRELAGLSYEQYFGPGTRLTVT.

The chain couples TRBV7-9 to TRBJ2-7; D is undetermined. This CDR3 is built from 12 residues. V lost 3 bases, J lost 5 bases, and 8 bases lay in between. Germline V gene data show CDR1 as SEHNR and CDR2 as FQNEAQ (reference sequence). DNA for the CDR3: TGTGCCAGCAGCTTTGACATACACGAGCAGTACTTC. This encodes CASSFDIHEQYF.

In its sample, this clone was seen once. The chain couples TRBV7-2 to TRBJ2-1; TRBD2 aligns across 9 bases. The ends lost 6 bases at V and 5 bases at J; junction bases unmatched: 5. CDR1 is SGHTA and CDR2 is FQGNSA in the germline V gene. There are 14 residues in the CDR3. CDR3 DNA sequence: TGTGCCAGCAGACGGGTAGCGGGAGACAATGAGCAGTTCTTC. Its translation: CASRRVAGDNEQFF.

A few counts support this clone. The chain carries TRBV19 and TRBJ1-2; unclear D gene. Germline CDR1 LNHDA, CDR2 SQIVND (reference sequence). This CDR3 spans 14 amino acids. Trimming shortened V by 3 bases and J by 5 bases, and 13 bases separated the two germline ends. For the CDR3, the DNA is TGTGCCAGTAGTATCAGTCAACTAAGGTATGGCTACACCTTC. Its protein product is CASSISQLRYGYTF. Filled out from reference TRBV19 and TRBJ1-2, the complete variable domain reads DGGITQSPKYLFRKEGQNVTLSCEQNLNHDAMYWYRQDPGQGLRLIYYSQIVNDFQKGDIAEGYSVSREKKESFPLTVTSAQKNPTAFYLCASSISQLRYGYTFGSGTRLTVV.

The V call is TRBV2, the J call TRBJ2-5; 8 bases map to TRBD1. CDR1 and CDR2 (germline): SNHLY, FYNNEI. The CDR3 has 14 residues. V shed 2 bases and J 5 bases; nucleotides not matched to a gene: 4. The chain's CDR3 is CASSEQGAGETQYF. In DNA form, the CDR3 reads TGTGCCAGCAGTGAACAGGGGGCCGGCGAGACCCAGTACTTC.

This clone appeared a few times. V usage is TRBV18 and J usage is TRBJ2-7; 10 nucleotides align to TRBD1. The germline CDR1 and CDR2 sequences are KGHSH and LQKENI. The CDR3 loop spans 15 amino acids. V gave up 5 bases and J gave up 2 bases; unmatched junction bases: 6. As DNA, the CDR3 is TGTGCCAGCTCAGCTGGGGGGACAGGGGCCTACGAGCAGTACTTC. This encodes CASSAGGTGAYEQYF.

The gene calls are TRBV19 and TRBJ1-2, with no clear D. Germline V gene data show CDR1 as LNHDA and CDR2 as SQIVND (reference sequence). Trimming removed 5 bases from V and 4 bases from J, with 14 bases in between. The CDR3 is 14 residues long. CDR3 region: CASSETSALYGYTF. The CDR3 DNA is TGTGCCAGTAGTGAAACAAGTGCCCTCTATGGCTACACCTTC.

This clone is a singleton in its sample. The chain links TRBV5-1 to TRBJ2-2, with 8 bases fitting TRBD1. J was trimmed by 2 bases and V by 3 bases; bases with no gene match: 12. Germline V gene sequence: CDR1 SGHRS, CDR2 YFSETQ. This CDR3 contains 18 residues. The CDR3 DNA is TGCGCCAGCAGCTCCCGGAGACAGGGGATAGAAAACACCGGGGAGCTGTTTTTT. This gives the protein CASSSRRQGIENTGELFF. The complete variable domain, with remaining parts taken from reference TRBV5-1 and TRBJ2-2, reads KAGVTQTPRYLIKTRGQQVTLSCSPISGHRSVSWYQQTPGQGLQFLFEYFSETQRNKGNFPGRFSGRQFSNSRSEMNVSTLELGDSALYLCASSSRRQGIENTGELFFGEGSRLTVL.

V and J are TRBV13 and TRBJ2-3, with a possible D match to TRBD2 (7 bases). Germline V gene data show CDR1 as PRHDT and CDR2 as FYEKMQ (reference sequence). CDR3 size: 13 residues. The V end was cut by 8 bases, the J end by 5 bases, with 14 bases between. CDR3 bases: TGTGCCAGCCGAAGGGGGAGGGGAGATACGCAGTATTTT. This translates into CASRRGRGDTQYF.

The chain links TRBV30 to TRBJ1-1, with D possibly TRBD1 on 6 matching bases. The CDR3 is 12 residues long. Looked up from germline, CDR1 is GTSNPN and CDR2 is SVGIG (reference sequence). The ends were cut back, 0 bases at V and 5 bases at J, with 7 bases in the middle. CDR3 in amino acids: CAWSVGGTEAFF. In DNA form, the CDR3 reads TGTGCCTGGAGTGTAGGGGGAACTGAAGCTTTCTTT.

DNA of the CDR3: TGTGCCAGCAGTCAGACAGCTAACTATGGCTACACCTTC. Translated: CASSQTANYGYTF. This chain uses TRBV6-5 with TRBJ1-2; maybe TRBD1 (5 bases). The CDR3 is made up of 13 amino acids. Trimming removed 5 bases at V and 0 bases at J, with 7 bases between. Germline CDR1 MNHEY, CDR2 SVGAGI.

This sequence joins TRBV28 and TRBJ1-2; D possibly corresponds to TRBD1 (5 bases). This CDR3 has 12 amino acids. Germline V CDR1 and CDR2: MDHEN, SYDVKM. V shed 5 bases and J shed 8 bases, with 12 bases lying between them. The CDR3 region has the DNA TGTGCCAGCAGTCTCACGGAGGGGGGCTACACCTTC. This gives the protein CASSLTEGGYTF.

CDR3 nucleotides: TGTGCTAGTGCCGTACAGGTGGTCTCAGATACGCAGTATTTT. It specifies CASAVQVVSDTQYF. The chain uses TRBV12-5 and TRBJ2-3; D is possibly TRBD1 (5 bases). Germline CDR1 is LGHNT and CDR2 is FRNRAP. The length of the CDR3 is 14 residues. The V end lost 7 bases, the J end lost 4 bases, and 15 bases lay between the germline ends.

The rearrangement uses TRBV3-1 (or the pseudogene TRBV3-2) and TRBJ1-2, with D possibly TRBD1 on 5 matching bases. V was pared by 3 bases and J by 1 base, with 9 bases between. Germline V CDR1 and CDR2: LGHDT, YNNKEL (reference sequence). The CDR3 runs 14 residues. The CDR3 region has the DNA TGTGCCAGCAGCCAGAGCAGGGTTAACTATGGCTACACCTTC. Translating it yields CASSQSRVNYGYTF.